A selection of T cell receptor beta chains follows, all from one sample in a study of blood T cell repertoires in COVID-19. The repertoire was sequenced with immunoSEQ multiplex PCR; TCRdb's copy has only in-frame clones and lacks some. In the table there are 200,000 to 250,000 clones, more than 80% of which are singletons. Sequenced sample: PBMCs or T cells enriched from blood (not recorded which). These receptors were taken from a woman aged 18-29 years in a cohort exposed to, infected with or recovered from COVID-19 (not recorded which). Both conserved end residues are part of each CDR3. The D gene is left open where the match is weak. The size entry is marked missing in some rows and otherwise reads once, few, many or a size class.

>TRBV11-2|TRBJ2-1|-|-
CASSLDQGLGIPYNEQFF
TGTGCCAGCAGCTTAGATCAGGGGCTAGGGATCCCCTACAATGAGCAGTTCTTC
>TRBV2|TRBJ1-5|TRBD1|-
CASSTALGGALESNQPQHF
TGTGCCAGCAGTACCGCACTAGGGGGCGCTCTTGAGAGCAATCAGCCCCAGCATTTT
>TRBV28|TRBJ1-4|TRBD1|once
CASSLAGQRNEKLFF
TGTGCCAGCAGTTTGGCGGGACAGCGGAATGAAAAACTGTTTTTT
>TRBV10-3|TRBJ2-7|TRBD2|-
CAISEGEGAGEQYF
TGTGCCATCAGTGAAGGGGAGGGAGCTGGCGAGCAGTACTTC
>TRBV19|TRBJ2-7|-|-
CASSMRDSISYEQYF
TGTGCCAGTAGTATGCGGGACAGTATCTCCTACGAGCAGTACTTC
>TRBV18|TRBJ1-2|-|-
CANSPSQETSGGYTF
TGTGCCAACTCACCGTCGCAAGAGACTTCGGGTGGCTACACCTTC
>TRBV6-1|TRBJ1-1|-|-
CASSEARGWTEAFF
TGTGCCAGCAGTGAAGCCCGCGGGTGGACTGAAGCTTTCTTT
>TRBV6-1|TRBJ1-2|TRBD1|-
CASSEGDRHLYGYTF
TGTGCCAGCAGTGAAGGGGACAGACATCTCTATGGCTACACCTTC
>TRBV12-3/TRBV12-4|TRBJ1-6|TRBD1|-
CASSPTGDRPLHF
TGTGCCAGCAGCCCCACGGGGGACAGACCCCTCCACTTT
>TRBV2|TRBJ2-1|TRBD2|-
CASSFGSGGAYTQFF
TGTGCCAGCAGTTTCGGTAGCGGGGGGGCATATACCCAGTTCTTC
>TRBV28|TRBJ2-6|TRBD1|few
CASSQPPGQRYSGANVLTF
TGTGCCAGCAGCCAACCTCCGGGACAGAGATACTCTGGGGCCAACGTCCTGACTTTC
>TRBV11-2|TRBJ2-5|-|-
CASSFNRATQYF
TGTGCCAGCAGCTTTAACAGGGCAACCCAGTACTTC
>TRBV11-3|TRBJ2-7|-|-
CASSPTSALYEQYF
TGTGCCAGCAGTCCGACTAGTGCCCTCTACGAGCAGTACTTC
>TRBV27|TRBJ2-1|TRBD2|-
CASSSKSLLAGGASEQFF
TGTGCCAGCAGTTCAAAGTCGCTACTAGCGGGAGGAGCAAGTGAGCAGTTCTTC
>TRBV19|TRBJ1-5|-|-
CASSSSDSRNQPQHF
TGTGCCAGTAGTTCTTCGGACAGCCGTAATCAGCCCCAGCATTTT
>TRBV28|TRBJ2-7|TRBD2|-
CASSQSSAGGRYEQYF
TGTGCCAGCAGCCAATCGTCAGCGGGGGGCAGGTACGAGCAGTACTTC
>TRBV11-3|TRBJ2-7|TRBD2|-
CASSLGLAGGRYEQYF
TGTGCCAGCAGCTTAGGACTAGCGGGAGGGCGGTACGAGCAGTACTTC
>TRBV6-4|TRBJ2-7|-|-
CASTAGPPWGLEQYF
TGTGCCAGCACGGCAGGGCCCCCTTGGGGACTTGAGCAGTACTTC
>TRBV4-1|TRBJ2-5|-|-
CASSRREQETQYF
TGCGCCAGCAGCCGAAGGGAGCAAGAGACCCAGTACTTC
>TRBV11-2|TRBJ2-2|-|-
CASSFGFTGELFF
TGTGCCAGCAGCTTCGGTTTCACCGGGGAGCTGTTTTTT
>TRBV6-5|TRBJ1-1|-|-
CASSYSEVSTEAFF
TGTGCCAGCAGTTACTCGGAGGTATCCACTGAAGCTTTCTTT
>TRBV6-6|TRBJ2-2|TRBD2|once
CASIGLAGDGELFF
TGTGCCAGCATTGGACTAGCGGGAGACGGGGAGCTGTTTTTT
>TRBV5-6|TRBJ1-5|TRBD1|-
CASSNWAGGGQPQHF
TGTGCCAGCAGCAACTGGGCAGGGGGCGGTCAGCCCCAGCATTTT
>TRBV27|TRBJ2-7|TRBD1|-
CASSLSTGGRYEQYF
TGTGCCAGCAGTTTATCGACAGGGGGCAGGTACGAGCAGTACTTC
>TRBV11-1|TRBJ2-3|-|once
CASSLAGGPDTQYF
TGTGCCAGCAGCTTAGCGGGAGGCCCAGATACGCAGTATTTT
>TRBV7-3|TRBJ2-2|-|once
CASGSGTGNTGELFF
TGTGCCAGCGGCAGCGGGACAGGCAACACCGGGGAGCTGTTTTTT
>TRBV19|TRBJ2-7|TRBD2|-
CARGVITSGPQSYEQYF
TGTGCCAGGGGAGTTATCACTAGCGGGCCTCAATCCTACGAGCAGTACTTC
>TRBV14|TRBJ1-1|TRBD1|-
CASSLPGTGAEAFF
TGTGCCAGCAGCCTCCCCGGGACAGGAGCTGAAGCTTTCTTT
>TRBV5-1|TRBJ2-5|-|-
CASSVTGGWETQYF
TGCGCCAGCAGCGTCACAGGTGGATGGGAGACCCAGTACTTC
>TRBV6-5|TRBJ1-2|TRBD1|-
CASSFDRGYGYTF
TGTGCCAGCAGTTTCGACAGGGGCTATGGCTACACCTTC
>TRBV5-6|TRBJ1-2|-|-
CASSDMDRGGGYGYTF
TGTGCCAGCAGCGACATGGACAGAGGGGGTGGCTATGGCTACACCTTC
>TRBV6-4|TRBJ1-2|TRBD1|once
CASRYRGPGYTF
TGTGCCAGCAGATACAGGGGGCCGGGCTACACCTTC